These 3 T cell receptor beta chains came from one sample sequenced in a study of shared clonotypes between healthy human individuals. Generated by immunoSEQ multiplex PCR, the TCRdb table keeps only in-frame clones and is missing some. In the table there are some 240,000 clones, about 69% of which are singletons. The sample consisted of memory CD4+ T cells sorted from blood. Subset here: CD45RA-negative fraction. The origin of the receptors is a man aged 25-45 years in good health.

This clone was detected only a few times. The chain carries TRBV27 and TRBJ2-2, with D possibly TRBD2 on 5 matching bases. Germline V lookup: CDR1 MNHEY, CDR2 SMNVEV (reference sequence). The CDR3 runs 14 residues. Between the trimmed V and J ends, which lost 0 bases and 6 bases, there was a span of 8 bases. Written as DNA, the CDR3 is TGTGCCAGCAGTTTATCGTGGCGGGCCGGGGAGCTGTTTTTT. Its translation is CASSLSWRAGELFF.

This clone was seen more than once but under ten times. The gene calls are TRBV28 and TRBJ2-7; TRBD2 matches 8 bases. CDR1 and CDR2 (germline): MDHEN, SYDVKM. The length of the CDR3 is 17 residues. J was trimmed by 0 bases and V by 4 bases; bases with no gene match: 11. The CDR3 DNA sequence: TGTGCCAGCAGTTCCCCCCCACTAGCGGTCTTCTCCTACGAGCAGTACTTC. It is translated as CASSSPPLAVFSYEQYF.

The chain joins TRBV9 to TRBJ2-1; 10 bases match TRBD2. Losses at the gene ends were 4 bases for V and 0 bases for J; bases not matched to a gene: 7. The CDR3 contains 17 residues. The germline gives CDR1 SGDLS, CDR2 YYNGEE. CDR3 in amino acids: CASSPGASGSSYNEQFF. The CDR3, as DNA: TGTGCCAGCAGCCCTGGGGCTAGCGGGAGCTCCTACAATGAGCAGTTCTTC.